The rows below give T cell receptor beta chains drawn from one sample of a study of blood T cell repertoires in COVID-19. Sequencing used immunoSEQ multiplex PCR; TCRdb keeps in-frame clones, though not all of them. Of about 97,000 clones listed, 80% to 90% are singletons. Sequenced: peripheral blood. The receptors originated from a human donor in a cohort sampled during active COVID-19. CDR3s leave out the opening cysteine and the closing phenylalanine or tryptophan. Each record gives: V gene, J gene, CDR3 protein.

TRBV24-1	TRBJ2-1	ATSDPERALSNEQF
TRBV11-2	TRBJ2-7	ASSRGAAVGEQY
TRBV7-9	TRBJ1-3	ASSFQGDTIY
TRBV5-1	TRBJ2-5	ASSLDMETQY
TRBV28	TRBJ1-5	ASSPQGLSNQPQH
TRBV7-2	TRBJ2-2	ASSSYTGELF
TRBV4-1	TRBJ2-5	ASSPGQQETQY
TRBV7-9	TRBJ2-1	ASRGGEQF
TRBV9	TRBJ2-1	ASSVGAADLYNEQF
TRBV5-1	TRBJ2-7	ASRQTERAATEQY
TRBV7-2	TRBJ2-7	ASSFSGSGHEQY
TRBV12-3/TRBV12-4	TRBJ2-3	ASSPPVDTQY
TRBV6-6	TRBJ2-5	ASSYRRQETQY